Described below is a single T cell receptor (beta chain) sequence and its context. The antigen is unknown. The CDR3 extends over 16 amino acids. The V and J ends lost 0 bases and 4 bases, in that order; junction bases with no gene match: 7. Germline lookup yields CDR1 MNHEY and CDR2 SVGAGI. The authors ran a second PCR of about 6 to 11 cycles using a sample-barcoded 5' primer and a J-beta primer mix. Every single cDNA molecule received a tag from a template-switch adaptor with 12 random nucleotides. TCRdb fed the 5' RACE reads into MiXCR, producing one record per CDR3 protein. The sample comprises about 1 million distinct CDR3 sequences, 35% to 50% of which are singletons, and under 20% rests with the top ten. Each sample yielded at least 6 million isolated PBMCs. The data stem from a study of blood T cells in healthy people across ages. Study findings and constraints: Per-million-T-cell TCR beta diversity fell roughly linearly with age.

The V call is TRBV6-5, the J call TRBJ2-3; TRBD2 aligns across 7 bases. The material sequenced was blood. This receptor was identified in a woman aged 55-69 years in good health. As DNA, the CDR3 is TGTGCCAGCAGTTACTCTTGTGGGGACTACGCAGATACGCAGTATTTT. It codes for CASSYSCGDYADTQYF.